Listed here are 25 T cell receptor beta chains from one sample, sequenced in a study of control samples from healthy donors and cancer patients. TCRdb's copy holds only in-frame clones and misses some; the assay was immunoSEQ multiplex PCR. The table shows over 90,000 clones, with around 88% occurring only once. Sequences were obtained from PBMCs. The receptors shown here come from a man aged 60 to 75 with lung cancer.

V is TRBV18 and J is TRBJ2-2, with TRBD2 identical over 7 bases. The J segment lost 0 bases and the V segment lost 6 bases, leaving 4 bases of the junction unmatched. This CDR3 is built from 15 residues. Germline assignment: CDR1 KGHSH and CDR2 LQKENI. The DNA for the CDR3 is TGTGCCAGCTCCCGCGGACTAGCGAACACCGGGGAGCTGTTTTTT. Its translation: CASSRGLANTGELFF.

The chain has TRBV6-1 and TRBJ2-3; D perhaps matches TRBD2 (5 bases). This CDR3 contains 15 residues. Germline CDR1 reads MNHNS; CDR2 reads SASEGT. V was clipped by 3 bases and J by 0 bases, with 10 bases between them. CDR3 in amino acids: CASSDPTRSTDTQYF. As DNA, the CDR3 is TGTGCCAGCAGTGATCCCACTAGGAGCACAGATACGCAGTATTTT.

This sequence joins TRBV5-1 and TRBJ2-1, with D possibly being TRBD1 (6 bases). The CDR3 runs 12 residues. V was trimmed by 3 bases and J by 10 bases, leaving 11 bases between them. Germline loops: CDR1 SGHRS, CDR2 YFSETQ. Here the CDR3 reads CASSYEDREQFF. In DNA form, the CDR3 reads TGCGCCAGCAGCTACGAAGACAGGGAGCAGTTCTTC.

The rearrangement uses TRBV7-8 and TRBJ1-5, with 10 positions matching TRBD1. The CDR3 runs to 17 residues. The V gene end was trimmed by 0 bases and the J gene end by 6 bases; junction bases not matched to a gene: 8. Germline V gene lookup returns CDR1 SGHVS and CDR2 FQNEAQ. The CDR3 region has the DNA TGTGCCAGCAGCTTAGCAGGGGACAGGGGCAAAGGTCAGCCCCAGCATTTT. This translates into CASSLAGDRGKGQPQHF.

The CDR3 loop reads CASSSLGGENTGELFF. DNA for the CDR3: TGCGCCAGCAGCTCCTTGGGGGGGGAGAACACCGGGGAGCTGTTTTTT. The chain links TRBV5-1 to TRBJ2-2; 7 nucleotides line up with TRBD2. CDR3 length equals 16 residues. J lost 1 base, V lost 3 bases, and 6 bases had no gene match. Germline V CDR1 and CDR2: SGHRS, YFSETQ.

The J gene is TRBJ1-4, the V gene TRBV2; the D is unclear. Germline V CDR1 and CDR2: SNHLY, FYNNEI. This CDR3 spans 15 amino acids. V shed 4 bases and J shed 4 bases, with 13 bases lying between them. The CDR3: CASSVGGRINEKLFF. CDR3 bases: TGTGCCAGCAGTGTAGGAGGACGGATTAATGAAAAACTGTTTTTT.

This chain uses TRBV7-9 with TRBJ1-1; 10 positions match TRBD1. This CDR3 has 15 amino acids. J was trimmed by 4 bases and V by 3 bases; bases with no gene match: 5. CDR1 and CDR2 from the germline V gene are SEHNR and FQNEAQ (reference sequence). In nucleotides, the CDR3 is TGTGCCAGCAGCTTGGCGACAGGGGGCACCACTGAAGCTTTCTTT. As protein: CASSLATGGTTEAFF.

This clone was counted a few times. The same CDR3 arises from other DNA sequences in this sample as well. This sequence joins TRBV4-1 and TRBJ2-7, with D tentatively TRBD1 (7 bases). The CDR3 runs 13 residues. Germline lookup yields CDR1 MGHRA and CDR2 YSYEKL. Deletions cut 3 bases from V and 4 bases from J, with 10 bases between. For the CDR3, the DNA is TGCGCCAGCAGCCAGTCAGGGGGGTACGAGCAGTACTTC. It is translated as CASSQSGGYEQYF.

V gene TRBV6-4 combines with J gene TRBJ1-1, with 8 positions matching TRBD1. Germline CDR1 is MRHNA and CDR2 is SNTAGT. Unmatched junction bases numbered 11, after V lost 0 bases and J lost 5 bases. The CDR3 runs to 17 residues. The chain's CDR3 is CASSDSGSNRGKTEAFF. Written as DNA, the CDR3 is TGTGCCAGCAGTGACTCGGGGTCCAACAGGGGGAAGACTGAAGCTTTCTTT.

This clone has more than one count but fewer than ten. The CDR3 spells CASSLNRGGYTF. CDR3 coding DNA: TGTGCCAGCAGTTTAAACAGGGGTGGCTACACCTTC. V gene TRBV6-5 combines with J gene TRBJ1-2; 7 positions agree with TRBD1. The CDR3 contains 12 residues. V shed 4 bases, J shed 7 bases, and the junction held 3 bases outside the gene matches. Germline V gene data show CDR1 as MNHEY and CDR2 as SVGAGI.

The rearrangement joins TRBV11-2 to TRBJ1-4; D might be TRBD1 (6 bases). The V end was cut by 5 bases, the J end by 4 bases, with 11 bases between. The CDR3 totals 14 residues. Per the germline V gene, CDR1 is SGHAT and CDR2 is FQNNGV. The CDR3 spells CASSPQGINEKLFF. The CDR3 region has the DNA TGTGCCAGCAGCCCTCAGGGGATTAATGAAAAACTGTTTTTT.

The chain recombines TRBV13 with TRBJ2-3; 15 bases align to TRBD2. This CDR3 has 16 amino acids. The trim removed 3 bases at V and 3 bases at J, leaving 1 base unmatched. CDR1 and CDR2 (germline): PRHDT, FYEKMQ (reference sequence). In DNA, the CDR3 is TGTGCCAGCAGCTTTGGACTAGCGGGGGGGACAGATACGCAGTATTTT. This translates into CASSFGLAGGTDTQYF. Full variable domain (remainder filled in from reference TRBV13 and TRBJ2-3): AAGVIQSPRHLIKEKRETATLKCYPIPRHDTVYWYQQGPGQDPQFLISFYEKMQSDKGSIPDRFSAQQFSDYHSELNMSSLELGDSALYFCASSFGLAGGTDTQYFGPGTRLTVL.

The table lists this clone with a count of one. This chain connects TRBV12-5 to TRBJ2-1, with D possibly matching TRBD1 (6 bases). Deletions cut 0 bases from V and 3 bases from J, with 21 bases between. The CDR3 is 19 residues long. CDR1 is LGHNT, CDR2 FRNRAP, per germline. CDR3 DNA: TGTGCTAGTGGTTTGGTACCGGACGGCAGGGGAATTGACTACAATGAGCAGTTCTTC. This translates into CASGLVPDGRGIDYNEQFF.

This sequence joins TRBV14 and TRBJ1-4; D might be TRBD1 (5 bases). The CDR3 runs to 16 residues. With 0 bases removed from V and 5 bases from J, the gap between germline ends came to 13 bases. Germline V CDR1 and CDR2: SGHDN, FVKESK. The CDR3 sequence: CASSQEMGRVNEKLFF. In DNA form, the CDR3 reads TGTGCCAGCAGCCAAGAAATGGGCAGGGTGAATGAAAAACTGTTTTTT.

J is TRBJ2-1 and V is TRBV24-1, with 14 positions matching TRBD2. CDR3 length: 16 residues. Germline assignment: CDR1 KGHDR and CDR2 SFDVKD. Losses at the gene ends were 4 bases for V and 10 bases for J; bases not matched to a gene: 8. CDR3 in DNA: TGTGCCACCAGTGACCCTGGACTAGCGGGGGGCCGGGAGCAGTTCTTC. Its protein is CATSDPGLAGGREQFF.

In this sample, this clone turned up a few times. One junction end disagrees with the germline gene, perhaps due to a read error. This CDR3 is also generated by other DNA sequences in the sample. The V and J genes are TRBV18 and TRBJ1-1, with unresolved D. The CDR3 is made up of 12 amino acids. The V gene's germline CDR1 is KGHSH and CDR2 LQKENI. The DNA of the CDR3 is TGTGCCAGCTCGCCACTCAACACTGAAGCTTTCTTT. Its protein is CASSPLNTEAFF.

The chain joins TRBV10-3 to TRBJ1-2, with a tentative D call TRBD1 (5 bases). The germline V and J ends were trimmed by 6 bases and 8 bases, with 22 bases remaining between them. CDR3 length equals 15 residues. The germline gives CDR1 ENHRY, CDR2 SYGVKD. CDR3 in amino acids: CAIRGGSGLIGGYTF. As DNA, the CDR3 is TGTGCCATCAGGGGAGGTTCAGGGCTGATCGGAGGCTACACCTTC.

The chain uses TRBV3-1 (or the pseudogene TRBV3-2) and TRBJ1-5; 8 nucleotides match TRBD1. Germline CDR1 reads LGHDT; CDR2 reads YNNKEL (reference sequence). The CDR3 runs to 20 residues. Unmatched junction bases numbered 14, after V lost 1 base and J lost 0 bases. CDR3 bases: TGTGCCAGCAGCCAAGCCGGGACAGGATTCAGGGGGTTTAGCAATCAGCCCCAGCATTTT. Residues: CASSQAGTGFRGFSNQPQHF.

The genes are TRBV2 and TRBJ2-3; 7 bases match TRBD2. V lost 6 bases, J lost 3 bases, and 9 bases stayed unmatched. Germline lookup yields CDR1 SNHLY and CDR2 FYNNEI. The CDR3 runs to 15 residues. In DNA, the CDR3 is TGTGCCAGCAGCTCCCTGCGGGGGAGAACAGATACGCAGTATTTT. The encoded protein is CASSSLRGRTDTQYF.

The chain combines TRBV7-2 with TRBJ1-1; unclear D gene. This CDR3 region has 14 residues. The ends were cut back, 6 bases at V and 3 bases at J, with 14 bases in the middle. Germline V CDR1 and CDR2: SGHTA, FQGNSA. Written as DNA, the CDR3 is TGTGCCAGCAGATATGGGTGGGGAGACACTGAAGCTTTCTTT. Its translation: CASRYGWGDTEAFF.

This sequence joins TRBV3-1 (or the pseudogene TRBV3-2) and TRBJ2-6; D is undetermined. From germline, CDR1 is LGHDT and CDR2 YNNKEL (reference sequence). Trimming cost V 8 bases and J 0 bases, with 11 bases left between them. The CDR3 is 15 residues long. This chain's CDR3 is CASSKRDSGANVLTF. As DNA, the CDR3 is TGTGCCAGCTCGAAAAGGGACTCTGGGGCCAACGTCCTGACTTTC.

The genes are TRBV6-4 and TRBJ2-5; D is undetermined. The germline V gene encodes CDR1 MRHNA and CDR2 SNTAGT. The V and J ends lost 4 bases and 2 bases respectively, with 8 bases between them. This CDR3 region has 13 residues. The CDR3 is CASSVQPQETQYF. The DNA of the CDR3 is TGTGCCAGCAGTGTACAGCCACAAGAGACCCAGTACTTC.

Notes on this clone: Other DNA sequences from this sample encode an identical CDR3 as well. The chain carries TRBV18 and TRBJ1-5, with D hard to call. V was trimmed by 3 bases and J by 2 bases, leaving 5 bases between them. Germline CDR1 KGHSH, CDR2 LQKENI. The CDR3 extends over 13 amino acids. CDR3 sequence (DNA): TGTGCCAGCTCACCGGGTGGCAATCAGCCCCAGCATTTT. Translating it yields CASSPGGNQPQHF.

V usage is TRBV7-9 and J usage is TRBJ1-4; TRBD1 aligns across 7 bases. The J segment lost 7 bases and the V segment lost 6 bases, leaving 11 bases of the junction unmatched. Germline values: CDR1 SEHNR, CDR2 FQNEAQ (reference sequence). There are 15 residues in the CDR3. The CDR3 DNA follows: TGTGCCAGCAGGCCACCGACAGGGCTCGGTGAAAAACTGTTTTTT. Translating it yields CASRPPTGLGEKLFF. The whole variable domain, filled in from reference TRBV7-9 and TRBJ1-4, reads DTGVSQNPRHKITKRGQNVTFRCDPISEHNRLYWYRQTLGQGPEFLTYFQNEAQLEKSRLLSDRFSAERPKGSFSTLEIQRTEQGDSAMYLCASRPPTGLGEKLFFGSGTQLSVL.

This chain's CDR3 is CSVRNSSGNTIYF. The CDR3 region has the DNA TGCAGCGTCCGAAACAGTTCTGGAAACACCATATATTTT. V is TRBV29-1 and J is TRBJ1-3, with no clear D. This CDR3 contains 13 residues. Germline lookup yields CDR1 SQVTM and CDR2 ANQGSEA. The V and J ends lost 6 bases and 1 base respectively, with 10 bases between them.